The rows below give T cell receptor beta chains drawn from one sample of a study of T-cell reconstitution after alpha-beta-depleted transplantation in children. In TCRdb, the PCR reads were re-called with MiXCR into one record per CDR3 protein. The sample consists of hundreds of thousands of distinct CDR3 sequences, roughly a tenth of them appearing once. The sequencing used PBMCs, collected before TCRalphabeta/CD19-depleted stem cell transplant. These receptors were obtained from a child aged 2-15 years with inherited bone marrow failure, due to receive a stem cell transplant. The conserved cysteine and the conserved F or W are not part of the CDR3 here.

V	J	CDR3
TRBV7-8	TRBJ1-1	ASSRDPGTEAF
TRBV4-3	TRBJ2-2	ASSPSTRTGELF
TRBV4-3	TRBJ1-4	ASSRDPGQGDEKLF
TRBV5-4	TRBJ2-3	ASSGLVGAADTQY
TRBV3-1	TRBJ2-7	ATTRVGAGGPYEQY
TRBV4-2	TRBJ2-7	ASSQGETSGSSYEQY
TRBV4-3	TRBJ1-1	ASSQTGGNTEAF
TRBV7-9	TRBJ2-7	ASSLSLGGAYEQY
TRBV7-6	TRBJ2-3	ASSSEPTGGHTDTQY
TRBV14	TRBJ2-1	ASSPGTGGATGHLYNEQF
TRBV6-2/TRBV6-3	TRBJ2-2	ARLVRQPTGELF
TRBV7-2	TRBJ2-7	ASSFYRSSYEQY
TRBV19	TRBJ1-5	ASRRGHFGTGSFLNQPQH
TRBV6-2/TRBV6-3	TRBJ1-5	ASSSAPFALGYNQPQH
TRBV7-9	TRBJ2-7	ASSFISVYEQY
TRBV5-1	TRBJ2-1	ASSLAGGGVGYNEQF
TRBV13	TRBJ1-1	ASSGGGLGNTEAF
TRBV12-3/TRBV12-4	TRBJ1-5	ASSQTDSNQPQH
TRBV7-2	TRBJ2-7	ASSSSVGPLYEQY
TRBV20-1	TRBJ1-1	SARDRQGHTEAF